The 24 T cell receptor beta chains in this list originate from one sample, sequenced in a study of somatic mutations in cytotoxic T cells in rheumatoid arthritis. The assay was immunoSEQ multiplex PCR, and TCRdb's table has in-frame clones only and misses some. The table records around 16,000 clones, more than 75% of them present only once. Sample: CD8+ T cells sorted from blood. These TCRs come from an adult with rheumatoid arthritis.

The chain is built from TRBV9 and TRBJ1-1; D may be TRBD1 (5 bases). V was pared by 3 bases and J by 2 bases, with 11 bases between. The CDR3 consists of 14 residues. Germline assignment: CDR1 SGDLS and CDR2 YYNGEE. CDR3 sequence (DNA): TGTGCCAGCAGCGAGGGACCCGATAACACTGAAGCTTTCTTT. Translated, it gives CASSEGPDNTEAFF. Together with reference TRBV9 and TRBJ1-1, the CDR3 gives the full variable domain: DSGVTQTPKHLITATGQRVTLRCSPRSGDLSVYWYQQSLDQGLQFLIQYYNGEERAKGNILERFSAQQFPDLHSELNLSSLELGDSALYFCASSEGPDNTEAFFGQGTRLTVV.

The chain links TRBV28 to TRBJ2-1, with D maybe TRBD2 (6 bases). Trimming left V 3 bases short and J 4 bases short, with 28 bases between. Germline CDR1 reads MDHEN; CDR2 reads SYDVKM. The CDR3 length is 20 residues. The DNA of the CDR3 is TGTGCCAGCAGTTTCCACCCCTACACCGACCCACTACTAGCATACAATGAGCAGTTCTTC. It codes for CASSFHPYTDPLLAYNEQFF.

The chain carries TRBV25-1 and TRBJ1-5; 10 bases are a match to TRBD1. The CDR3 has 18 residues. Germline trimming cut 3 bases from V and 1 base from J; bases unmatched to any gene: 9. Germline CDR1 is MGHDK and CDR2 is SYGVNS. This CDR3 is CASSDDPGTGVSNQPQHF. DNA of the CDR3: TGTGCCAGCAGTGACGATCCCGGGACAGGGGTCAGCAATCAGCCCCAGCATTTT. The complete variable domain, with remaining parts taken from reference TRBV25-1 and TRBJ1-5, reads EADIYQTPRYLVIGTGKKITLECSQTMGHDKMYWYQQDPGMELHLIHYSYGVNSTEKGDLSSESTVSRIRTEHFPLTLESARPSHTSQYLCASSDDPGTGVSNQPQHFGDGTRLSIL.

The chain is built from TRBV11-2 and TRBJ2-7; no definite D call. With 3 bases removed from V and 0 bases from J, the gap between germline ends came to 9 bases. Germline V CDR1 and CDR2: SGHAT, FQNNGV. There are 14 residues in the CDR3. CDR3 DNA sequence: TGTGCCAGCAGCTTTCCGCCCACCTCCTACGAGCAGTACTTC. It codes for CASSFPPTSYEQYF.

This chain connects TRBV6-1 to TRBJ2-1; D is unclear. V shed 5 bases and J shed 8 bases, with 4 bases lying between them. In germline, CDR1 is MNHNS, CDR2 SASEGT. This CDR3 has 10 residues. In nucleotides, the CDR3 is TGTGCCAGCAGTAGTGATGAGCAGTTCTTC. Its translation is CASSSDEQFF.

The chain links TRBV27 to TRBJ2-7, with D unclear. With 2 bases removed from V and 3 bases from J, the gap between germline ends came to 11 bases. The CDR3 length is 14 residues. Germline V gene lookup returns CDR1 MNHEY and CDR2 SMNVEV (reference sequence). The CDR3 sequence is CASSLAESYYEQYF. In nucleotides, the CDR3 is TGTGCCAGCAGTTTAGCGGAATCCTACTACGAGCAGTACTTC.

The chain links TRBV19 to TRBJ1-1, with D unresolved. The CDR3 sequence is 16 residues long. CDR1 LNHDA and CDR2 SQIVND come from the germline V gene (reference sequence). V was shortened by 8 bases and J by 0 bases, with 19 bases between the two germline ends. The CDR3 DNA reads TGTGCCAGTGGTACTCCCTCTAATTTCATGAACACTGAAGCTTTCTTT. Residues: CASGTPSNFMNTEAFF.

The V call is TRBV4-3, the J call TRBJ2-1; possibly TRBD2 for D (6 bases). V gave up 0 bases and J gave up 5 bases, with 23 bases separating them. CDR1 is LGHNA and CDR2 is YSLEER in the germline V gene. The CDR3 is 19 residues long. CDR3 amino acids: CASSQDLSPGGTYNNEQFF. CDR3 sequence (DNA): TGCGCCAGCAGCCAAGATTTGTCCCCCGGCGGGACCTACAACAATGAGCAGTTCTTC.

This chain's CDR3 is CARSLGTGSAYEQYF. The CDR3 DNA follows: TGTGCCAGAAGCCTGGGCACAGGGTCAGCCTACGAGCAGTACTTC. The genes are TRBV5-3 and TRBJ2-7; possible D gene TRBD1, 6 bases. Being an ORF, TRBV5-3 has a function that is uncertain. Trimming shortened V by 4 bases and J by 2 bases, and 16 bases separated the two germline ends. The CDR3 totals 15 residues.

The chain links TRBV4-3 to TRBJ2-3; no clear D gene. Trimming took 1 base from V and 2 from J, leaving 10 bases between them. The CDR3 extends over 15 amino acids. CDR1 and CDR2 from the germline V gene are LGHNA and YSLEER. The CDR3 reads CASSQARSITDTQYF. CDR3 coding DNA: TGCGCCAGCAGCCAAGCCCGCTCGATCACAGATACGCAGTATTTT.

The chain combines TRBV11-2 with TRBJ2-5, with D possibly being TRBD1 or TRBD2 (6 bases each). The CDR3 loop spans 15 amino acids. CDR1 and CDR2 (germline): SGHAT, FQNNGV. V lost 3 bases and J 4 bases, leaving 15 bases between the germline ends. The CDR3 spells CASSFSSGGPETQYF. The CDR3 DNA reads TGTGCCAGCAGCTTTTCCTCTGGGGGGCCAGAGACCCAGTACTTC.

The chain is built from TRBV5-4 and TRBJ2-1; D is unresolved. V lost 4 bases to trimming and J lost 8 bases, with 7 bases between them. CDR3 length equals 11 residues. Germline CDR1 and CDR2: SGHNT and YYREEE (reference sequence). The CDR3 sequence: CASSHTDEQFF. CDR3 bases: TGTGCCAGCAGCCACACGGATGAGCAGTTCTTC.

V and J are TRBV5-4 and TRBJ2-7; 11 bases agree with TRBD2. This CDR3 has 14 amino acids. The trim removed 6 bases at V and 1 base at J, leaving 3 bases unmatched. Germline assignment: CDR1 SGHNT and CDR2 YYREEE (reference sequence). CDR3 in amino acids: CASNLAGGSYEQYF. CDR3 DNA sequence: TGTGCCAGCAACCTAGCGGGAGGATCCTACGAGCAGTACTTC.

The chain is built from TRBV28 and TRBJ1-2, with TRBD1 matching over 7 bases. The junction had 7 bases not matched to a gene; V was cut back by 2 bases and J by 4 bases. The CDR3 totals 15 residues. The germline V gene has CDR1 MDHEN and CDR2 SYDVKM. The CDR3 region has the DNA TGTGCCAGCAGTTTACCACAGGGGCTCCCCTATGGCTACACCTTC. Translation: CASSLPQGLPYGYTF.

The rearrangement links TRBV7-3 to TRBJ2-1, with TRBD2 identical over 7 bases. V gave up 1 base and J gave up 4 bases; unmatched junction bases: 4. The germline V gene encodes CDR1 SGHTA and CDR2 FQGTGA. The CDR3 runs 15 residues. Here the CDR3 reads CASSLILAVYNEQFF. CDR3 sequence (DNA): TGTGCCAGCAGCTTAATCCTAGCGGTGTACAATGAGCAGTTCTTC.

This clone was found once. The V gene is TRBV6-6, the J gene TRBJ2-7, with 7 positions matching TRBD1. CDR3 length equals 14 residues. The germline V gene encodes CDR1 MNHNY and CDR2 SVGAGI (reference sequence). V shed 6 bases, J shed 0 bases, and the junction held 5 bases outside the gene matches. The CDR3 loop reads CASRLRDSSYEQYF. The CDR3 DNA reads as TGTGCCAGCAGACTTCGGGACAGCTCCTACGAGCAGTACTTC.

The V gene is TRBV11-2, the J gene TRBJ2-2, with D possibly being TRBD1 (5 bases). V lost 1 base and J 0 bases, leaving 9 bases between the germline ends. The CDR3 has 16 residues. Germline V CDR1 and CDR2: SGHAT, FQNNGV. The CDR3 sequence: CASSLVWGSNTGELFF. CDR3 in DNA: TGTGCCAGCAGCTTAGTTTGGGGCTCGAACACCGGGGAGCTGTTTTTT.

CDR3 in amino acids: CASSLEDNEQFF. Written as DNA, the CDR3 is TGTGCCAGCAGCTTAGAGGACAATGAGCAGTTCTTC. The chain is built from TRBV11-3 and TRBJ2-1; D unclear. The CDR3 length is 12 residues. Germline loops: CDR1 SGHNT, CDR2 YENEEA. V gave up 0 bases and J gave up 5 bases, with 2 bases separating them. The variable domain in full, completed from reference TRBV11-3 and TRBJ2-1, reads EAGVVQSPRYKIIEKKQPVAFWCNPISGHNTLYWYLQNLGQGPELLIRYENEEAVDDSQLPKDRFSAERLKGVDSTLKIQPAELGDSAVYLCASSLEDNEQFFGPGTRLTVL.

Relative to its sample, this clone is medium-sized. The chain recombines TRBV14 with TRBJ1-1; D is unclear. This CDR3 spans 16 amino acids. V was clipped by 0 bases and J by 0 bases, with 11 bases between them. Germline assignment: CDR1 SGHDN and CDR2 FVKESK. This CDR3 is CASSQDFVRMNTEAFF. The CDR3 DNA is TGTGCCAGCAGCCAAGATTTCGTACGTATGAACACTGAAGCTTTCTTT. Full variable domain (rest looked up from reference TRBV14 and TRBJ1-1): EAGVTQFPSHSVIEKGQTVTLRCDPISGHDNLYWYRRVMGKEIKFLLHFVKESKQDESGMPNNRFLAERTGGTYSTLKVQPAELEDSGVYFCASSQDFVRMNTEAFFGQGTRLTVV.

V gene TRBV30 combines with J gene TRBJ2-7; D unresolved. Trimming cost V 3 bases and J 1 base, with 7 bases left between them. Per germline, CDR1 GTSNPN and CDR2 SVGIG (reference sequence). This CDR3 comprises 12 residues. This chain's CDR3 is CAWRAGSYEQYF. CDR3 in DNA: TGTGCCTGGAGGGCCGGTTCCTACGAGCAGTACTTC.

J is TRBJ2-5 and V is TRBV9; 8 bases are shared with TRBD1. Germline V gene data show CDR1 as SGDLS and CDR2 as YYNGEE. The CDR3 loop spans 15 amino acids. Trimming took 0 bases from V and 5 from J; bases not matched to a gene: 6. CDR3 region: CASSVGSGGGETQYF. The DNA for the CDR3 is TGTGCCAGCAGCGTAGGCTCAGGGGGCGGGGAGACCCAGTACTTC.

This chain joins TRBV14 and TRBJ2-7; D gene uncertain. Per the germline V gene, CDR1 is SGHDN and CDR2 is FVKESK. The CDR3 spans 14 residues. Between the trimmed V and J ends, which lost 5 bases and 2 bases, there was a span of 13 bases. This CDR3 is CASSDEVGPYEQYF. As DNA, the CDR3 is TGTGCCAGCAGCGACGAGGTAGGGCCCTACGAGCAGTACTTC.

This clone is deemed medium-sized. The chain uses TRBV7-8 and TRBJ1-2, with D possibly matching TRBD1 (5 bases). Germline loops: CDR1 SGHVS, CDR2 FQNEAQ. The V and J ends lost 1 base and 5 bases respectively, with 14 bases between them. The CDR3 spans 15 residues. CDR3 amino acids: CASSLGNGRGYGYTF. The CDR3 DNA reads TGTGCCAGCAGCTTAGGGAACGGGAGGGGATATGGCTACACCTTC. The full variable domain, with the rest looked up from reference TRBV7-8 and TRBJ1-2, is GAGVSQSPRYKVAKRGQDVALRCDPISGHVSLFWYQQALGQGPEFLTYFQNEAQLDKSGLPSDRFFAERPEGSVSTLKIQRTQQEDSAVYLCASSLGNGRGYGYTFGSGTRLTVV.

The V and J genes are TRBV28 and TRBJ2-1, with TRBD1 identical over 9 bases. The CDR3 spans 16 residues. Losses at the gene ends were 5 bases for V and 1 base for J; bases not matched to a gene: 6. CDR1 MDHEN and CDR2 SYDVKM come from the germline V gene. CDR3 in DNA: TGTGCCAGCAGTATAACCGGACAGGGGTCCTACAATGAGCAGTTCTTC. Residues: CASSITGQGSYNEQFF.